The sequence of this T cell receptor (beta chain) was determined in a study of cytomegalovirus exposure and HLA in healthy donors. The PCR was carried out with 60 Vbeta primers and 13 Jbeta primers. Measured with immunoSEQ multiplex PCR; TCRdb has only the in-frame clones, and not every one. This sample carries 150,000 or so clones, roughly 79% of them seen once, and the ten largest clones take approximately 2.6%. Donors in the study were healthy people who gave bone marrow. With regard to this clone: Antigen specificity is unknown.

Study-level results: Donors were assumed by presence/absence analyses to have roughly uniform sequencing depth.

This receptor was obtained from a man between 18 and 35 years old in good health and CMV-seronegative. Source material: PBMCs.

Here the CDR3 reads CASLRGPGNTIYF. CDR3 nucleotide sequence: TGTGCCAGCCTGCGCGGGCCTGGAAACACCATATATTTT. V and J are TRBV6-1 and TRBJ1-3, with D uncertain. Germline V gene sequence: CDR1 MNHNS, CDR2 SASEGT. This CDR3 spans 13 amino acids. Trimming removed 8 bases at V and 2 bases at J, with 10 bases between.